The T cell receptor (beta chain) under discussion was sequenced for a study of blood T cell repertoires in COVID-19. Study details: The United States, Italy and Spain were the sources of the acute and convalescent COVID-19 samples. In each case, the material was cDNA or gDNA derived from T cells, B-cell-depleted T cells, or PBMCs.

The table lists this clone with a few counts. Study processing details: Estimates of nucleated cell counts were drawn from the amplification of reference gene primers. The data were produced by immunoSEQ multiplex PCR, yet TCRdb's version contains in-frame clones alone and is incomplete. V and J calls and clone size are copied from that table; D and trimming were computed from the DNA. The sample consists of around 200,000 clones, around 84% of them appearing once. Germline V gene sequence: CDR1 SGDLS, CDR2 YYNGEE. The CDR3 length is 14 residues. The V gene lost 0 bases and the J gene lost 5 bases, with 11 bases spanning the gap.

The sequence was collected from a man in his forties with active or convalescent COVID-19. The sample was peripheral blood. The chain couples TRBV9 to TRBJ1-1; possible D gene TRBD1, 6 bases. The CDR3 nucleotides read TGTGCCAGCAGCGTAGGAGGGAGGGGGACTGAAGCTTTCTTT. Protein sequence: CASSVGGRGTEAFF.